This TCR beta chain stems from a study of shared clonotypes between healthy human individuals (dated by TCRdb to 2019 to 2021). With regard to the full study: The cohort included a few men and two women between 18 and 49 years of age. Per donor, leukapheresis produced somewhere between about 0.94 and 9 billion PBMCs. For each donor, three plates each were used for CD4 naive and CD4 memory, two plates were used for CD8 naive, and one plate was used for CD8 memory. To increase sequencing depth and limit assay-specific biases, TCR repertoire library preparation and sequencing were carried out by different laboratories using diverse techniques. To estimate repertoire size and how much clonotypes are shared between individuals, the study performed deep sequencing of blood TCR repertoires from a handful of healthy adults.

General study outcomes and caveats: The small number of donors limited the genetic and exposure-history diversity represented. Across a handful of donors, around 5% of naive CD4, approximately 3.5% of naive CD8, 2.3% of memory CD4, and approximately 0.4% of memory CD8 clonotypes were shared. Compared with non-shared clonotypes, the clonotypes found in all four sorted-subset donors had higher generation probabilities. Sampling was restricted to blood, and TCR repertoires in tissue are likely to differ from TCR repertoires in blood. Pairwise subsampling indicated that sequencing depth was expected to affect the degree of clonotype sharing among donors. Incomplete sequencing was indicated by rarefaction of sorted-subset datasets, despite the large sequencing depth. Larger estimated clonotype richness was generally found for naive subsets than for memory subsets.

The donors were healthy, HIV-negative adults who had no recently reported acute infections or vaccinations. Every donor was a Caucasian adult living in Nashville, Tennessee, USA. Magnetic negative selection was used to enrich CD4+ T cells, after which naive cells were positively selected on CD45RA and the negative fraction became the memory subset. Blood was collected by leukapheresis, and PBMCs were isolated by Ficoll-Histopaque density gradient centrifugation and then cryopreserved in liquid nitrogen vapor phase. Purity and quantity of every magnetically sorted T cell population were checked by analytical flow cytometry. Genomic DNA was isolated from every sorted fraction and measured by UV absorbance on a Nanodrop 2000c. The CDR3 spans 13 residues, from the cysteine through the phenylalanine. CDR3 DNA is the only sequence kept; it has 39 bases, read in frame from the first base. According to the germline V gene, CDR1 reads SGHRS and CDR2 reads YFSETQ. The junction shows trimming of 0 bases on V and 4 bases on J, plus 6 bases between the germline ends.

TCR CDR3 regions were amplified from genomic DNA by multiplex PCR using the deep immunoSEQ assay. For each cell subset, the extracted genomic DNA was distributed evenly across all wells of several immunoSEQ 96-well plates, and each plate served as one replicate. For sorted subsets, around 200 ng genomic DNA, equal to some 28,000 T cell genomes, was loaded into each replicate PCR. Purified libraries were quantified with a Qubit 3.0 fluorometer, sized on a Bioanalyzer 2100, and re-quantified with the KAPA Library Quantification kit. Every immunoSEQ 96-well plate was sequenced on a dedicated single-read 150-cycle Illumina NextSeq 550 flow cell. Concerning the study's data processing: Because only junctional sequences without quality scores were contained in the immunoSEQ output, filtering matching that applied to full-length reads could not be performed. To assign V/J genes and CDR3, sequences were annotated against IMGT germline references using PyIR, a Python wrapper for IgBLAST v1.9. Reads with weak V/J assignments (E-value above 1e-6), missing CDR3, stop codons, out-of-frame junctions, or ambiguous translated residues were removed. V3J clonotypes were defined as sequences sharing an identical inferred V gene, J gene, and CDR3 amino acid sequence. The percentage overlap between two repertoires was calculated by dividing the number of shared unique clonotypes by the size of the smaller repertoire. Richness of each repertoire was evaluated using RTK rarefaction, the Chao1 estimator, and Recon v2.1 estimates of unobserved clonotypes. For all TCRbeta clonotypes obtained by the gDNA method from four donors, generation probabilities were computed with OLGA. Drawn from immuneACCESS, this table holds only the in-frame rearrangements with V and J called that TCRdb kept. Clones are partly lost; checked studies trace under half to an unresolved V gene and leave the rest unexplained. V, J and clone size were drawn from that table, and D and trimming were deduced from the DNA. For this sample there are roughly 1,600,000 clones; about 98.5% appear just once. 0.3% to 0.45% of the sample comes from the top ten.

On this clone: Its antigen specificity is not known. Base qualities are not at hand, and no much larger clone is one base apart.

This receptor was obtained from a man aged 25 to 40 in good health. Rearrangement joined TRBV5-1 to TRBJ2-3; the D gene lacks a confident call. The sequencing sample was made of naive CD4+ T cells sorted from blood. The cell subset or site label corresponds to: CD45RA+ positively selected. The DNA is TGCGCCAGCAGCTTGGAAACTCCAGATACGCAGTATTTT. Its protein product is CASSLETPDTQYF.